The 10 T cell receptor beta chains presented below share a single source sample, sequenced in a study of monozygotic twins with cystic fibrosis. Only in-frame clones appear in the TCRdb table, and some are missing; sequencing was by immunoSEQ multiplex PCR. The table records 15,000 or so clones, roughly 98% of them present only once. The sample consisted of blood. The receptors derive from a girl aged 2-10 years with cystic fibrosis.

The CDR3 reads CASSQVEVWDYGYTF. The CDR3 DNA reads as TGCGCCAGCAGCCAAGTGGAGGTTTGGGACTATGGCTACACCTTC. The chain recombines TRBV4-1 with TRBJ1-2; D unresolved. V was shortened by 1 base and J by 3 bases, with 12 bases between the two germline ends. The CDR3 totals 15 residues. The V gene's germline CDR1 is MGHRA and CDR2 YSYEKL.

The chain employs TRBV29-1 and TRBJ1-1; a weak D match, TRBD1 (6 bases). The length of the CDR3 is 14 residues. Germline assignment: CDR1 SQVTM and CDR2 ANQGSEA. Trimming stripped 6 bases from V and 1 base from J, with 15 bases between. DNA for the CDR3: TGCAGCGTCCCACTGACAGGAGGGAACACTGAAGCTTTCTTT. It encodes CSVPLTGGNTEAFF.

This chain joins TRBV18 and TRBJ1-1, with unresolved D. The CDR3 has 13 residues. V lost 2 bases and J 10 bases, leaving 14 bases between the germline ends. Germline loops: CDR1 KGHSH, CDR2 LQKENI. The CDR3 spells CASSPAGGVGAFF. DNA of the CDR3: TGTGCCAGCTCACCAGCGGGTGGGGTAGGAGCTTTCTTT.

This chain joins TRBV4-1 and TRBJ1-2; 8 bases fit TRBD1. The CDR3 sequence is 14 residues long. Unmatched junction bases numbered 5, after V lost 4 bases and J lost 4 bases. Germline V gene data show CDR1 as MGHRA and CDR2 as YSYEKL. This CDR3 reads CASSPRTGSYGYTF. CDR3 DNA sequence: TGCGCCAGCAGCCCCCGGACAGGGAGCTATGGCTACACCTTC.

The J gene is TRBJ2-5, the V gene TRBV4-1; 7 positions agree with TRBD1. Trimming removed 6 bases from V and 1 base from J; junction bases left unmatched: 8. CDR3 size: 15 residues. Germline V CDR1 and CDR2: MGHRA, YSYEKL. This CDR3 reads CASRVGSGGQETQYF. The CDR3, as DNA: TGCGCCAGCAGGGTCGGATCAGGGGGCCAAGAGACCCAGTACTTC.

The J gene is TRBJ2-3, the V gene TRBV10-1; TRBD1 agrees at 7 bases. The V gene end was trimmed by 3 bases and the J gene end by 4 bases; junction bases not matched to a gene: 22. Germline lookup yields CDR1 WNHNN and CDR2 SYGVQD (reference sequence). There are 20 residues in the CDR3. CDR3 nucleotide sequence: TGCGCCAGCAGTGATGTATCCCCAGGGGGTAGAAAACACAGCGCAGATACGCAGTATTTT. Residues: CASSDVSPGGRKHSADTQYF.

The chain carries TRBV5-1 and TRBJ1-4, with D tentatively TRBD1 (5 bases). Trimming stripped 1 base from V and 0 bases from J, with 10 bases between. Germline V gene sequence: CDR1 SGHRS, CDR2 YFSETQ. The CDR3 is 16 amino acids. CDR3 in DNA: TGCGCCAGCAGCTTGTCGAGGGGCCCAACTAATGAAAAACTGTTTTTT. Translated: CASSLSRGPTNEKLFF.

The chain couples TRBV4-1 to TRBJ2-1; 7 positions match TRBD2. V dropped 1 base and J dropped 0; count of bases not matched to a gene: 3. The CDR3 length is 16 residues. The germline V gene has CDR1 MGHRA and CDR2 YSYEKL. CDR3 region: CASSQVGTNSYNEQFF. The CDR3 DNA follows: TGCGCCAGCAGCCAAGTCGGGACTAACTCCTACAATGAGCAGTTCTTC.

The CDR3 loop reads CAISAGTGGAPGANVLTF. Here the CDR3 DNA reads TGTGCCATCTCAGCCGGGACAGGGGGCGCCCCTGGGGCCAACGTCCTGACTTTC. The V call is TRBV10-3, the J call TRBJ2-6, with 12 bases aligning to TRBD1. Germline V gene data show CDR1 as ENHRY and CDR2 as SYGVKD. V lost 8 bases, J lost 2 bases, and 10 bases stayed unmatched. The CDR3 loop spans 18 amino acids.

J is TRBJ1-1 and V is TRBV27; maybe TRBD1 (6 bases). The CDR3 totals 14 residues. V was shortened by 3 bases and J by 4 bases, with 12 bases between the two germline ends. From germline, CDR1 is MNHEY and CDR2 SMNVEV (reference sequence). In DNA, the CDR3 is TGTGCCAGCAGTTTTAATTGGGGGCTCACTGAAGCTTTCTTT. This sequence encodes CASSFNWGLTEAFF.